This entry features one T cell receptor beta chain sequence. What it binds is not known. This record comes from a study of cytomegalovirus exposure and HLA in healthy donors. The PCR made use of 60 Vbeta and 13 Jbeta primers. The data were produced by immunoSEQ multiplex PCR, yet TCRdb's version contains in-frame clones alone and is incomplete. Among around 150,000 clones listed, about 72% were seen once. V lost 4 bases, J lost 0 bases, and 12 bases stayed unmatched. Germline V gene lookup returns CDR1 SGHAT and CDR2 FQDESV (reference sequence). The CDR3 spans 17 residues. Points from the study as a whole: As confirmed in vitro, three CMV-associated chains were specific for CMV antigens. Immune exposure data for these donors was limited to CMV serostatus.

The gene calls are TRBV11-1 and TRBJ2-7; 7 bases map to TRBD1. This clonotype was obtained from a man in his sixties in good health and CMV-seronegative. The sample comprised PBMCs. The CDR3 region has the DNA TGTGCCAGCAGCTATTCTGTGGACAGGTCGAGCTCCTACGAGCAGTACTTC. This translates into CASSYSVDRSSSYEQYF. Together with reference TRBV11-1 and TRBJ2-7, the CDR3 gives the full variable domain: EAEVAQSPRYKITEKSQAVAFWCDPISGHATLYWYRQILGQGPELLVQFQDESVVDDSQLPKDRFSAERLKGVDSTLKIQPAELGDSAMYLCASSYSVDRSSSYEQYFGPGTRLTVT.